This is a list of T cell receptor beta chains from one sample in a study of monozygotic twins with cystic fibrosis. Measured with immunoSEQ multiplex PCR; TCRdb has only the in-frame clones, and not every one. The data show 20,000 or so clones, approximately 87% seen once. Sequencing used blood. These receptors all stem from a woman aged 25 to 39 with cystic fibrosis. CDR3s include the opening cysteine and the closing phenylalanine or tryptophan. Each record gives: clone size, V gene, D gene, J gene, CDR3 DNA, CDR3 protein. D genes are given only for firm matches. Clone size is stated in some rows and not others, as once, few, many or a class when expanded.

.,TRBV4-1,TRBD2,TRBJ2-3,TGCGCCAGCAGCCAACCCCGGGAGGCCGATACGCAGTATTTT,CASSQPREADTQYF
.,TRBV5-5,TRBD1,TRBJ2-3,TGTGCCAGCAGCCATCAACAGGGGTATGGGGCAGATACGCAGTATTTT,CASSHQQGYGADTQYF
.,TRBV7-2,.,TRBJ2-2,TGTGCCAGCAGCTTGTACACCGGGGAGCTGTTTTTT,CASSLYTGELFF
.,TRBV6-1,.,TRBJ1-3,TGTGCCAGCAGTGAATCAGGGAATCCTGGAAACACCATATATTTT,CASSESGNPGNTIYF
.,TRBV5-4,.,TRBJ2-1,TGTGCCAGCAGCTTAAGTGCCTCCACCCCCAATGAGCAGTTCTTC,CASSLSASTPNEQFF
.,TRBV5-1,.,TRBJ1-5,TGCGCCAGCAGCCCAGGGTCTTCTGGCAATCAGCCCCAGCATTTT,CASSPGSSGNQPQHF
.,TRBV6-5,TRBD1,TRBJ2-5,TGTGCCAGCAGGACAGGGGGAGAGACCCAGTACTTC,CASRTGGETQYF
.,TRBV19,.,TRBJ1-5,TGTGCCAGTAGAAGGGCAGGGATAAATCAGCCCCAGCATTTT,CASRRAGINQPQHF
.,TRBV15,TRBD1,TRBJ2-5,TGTGCCACCAGCAGAGGACAGGGGATGATAAAGACCCAGTACTTC,CATSRGQGMIKTQYF
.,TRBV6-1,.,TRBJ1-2,TGTGCCAGCAGAGTATTTGGCTACACCTTC,CASRVFGYTF
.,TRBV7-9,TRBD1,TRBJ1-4,TGTGCCAGCAGTTCCCGGGGGGACAGGGGGCTGACTAATGAAAAACTGTTTTTT,CASSSRGDRGLTNEKLFF
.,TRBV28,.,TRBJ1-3,TGTGCCAGCAGACCTACAGGTCGCGGCACCATATATTTT,CASRPTGRGTIYF
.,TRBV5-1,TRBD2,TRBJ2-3,TGCGCCAGCAGCTTGGCCATTAGCGGGGGGGCCTTTAATACGCAGTATTTT,CASSLAISGGAFNTQYF
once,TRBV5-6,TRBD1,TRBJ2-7,TGTGCCAGCAGCCATGGGACAGGGGGTTTCAAGCAGTACTTC,CASSHGTGGFKQYF
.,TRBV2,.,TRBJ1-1,TGTGCCAGCAGTGTGTACGGGAAGAACACTGAAGCTTTCTTT,CASSVYGKNTEAFF
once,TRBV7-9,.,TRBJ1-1,TGTGCCAGCAGCTTCGGGAGGGACACTGAAGCTTTCTTT,CASSFGRDTEAFF